These 14 T cell receptor beta chains came from one sample sequenced in a study of T cell responses to AZD1222 COVID-19 vaccine. Profiling relied on immunoSEQ multiplex PCR, and the TCRdb table lists in-frame clones only, not all of them. The top ten hold 6.5% to 8.5% of the sample, which has about 120,000 clones, less than 90% seen once. Sequencing used peripheral blood, obtained on day 0 of AZD1222 vaccination. These receptors were obtained from an adult in good health.

The gene calls are TRBV24-1 and TRBJ2-1, with no clear D. Trimming took off 7 bases at V and 0 bases at J, with 12 bases between the two ends. The CDR3 consists of 15 residues. Germline lookup yields CDR1 KGHDR and CDR2 SFDVKD. The CDR3 region has the DNA TGTGCCACCAGCCCGGACCGACTCTCCTACAATGAGCAGTTCTTC. It codes for CATSPDRLSYNEQFF.

The gene calls are TRBV16 and TRBJ2-3; TRBD2 agrees at 7 bases. The CDR3 consists of 16 residues. Germline V gives CDR1 KGHSY, CDR2 FQNENV. Trimming removed 1 base from V and 1 base from J; junction bases left unmatched: 5. CDR3 in amino acids: CASSQWSGGGTDTQYF. CDR3 DNA sequence: TGTGCCAGCAGCCAATGGTCGGGAGGAGGCACAGATACGCAGTATTTT.

The chain carries TRBV7-9 and TRBJ2-7; D tentatively fits TRBD1 or TRBD2 (5 bases each). Per germline, CDR1 SEHNR and CDR2 FQNEAQ (reference sequence). The CDR3 extends over 15 amino acids. The V and J ends lost 5 bases and 0 bases respectively, with 14 bases between them. The CDR3 coding sequence is TGTGCCAGCAGCCCGGGACGGGCAAGCTCCTACGAGCAGTACTTC. This encodes CASSPGRASSYEQYF. Together with reference TRBV7-9 and TRBJ2-7, the CDR3 gives the full variable domain: DTGVSQNPRHKITKRGQNVTFRCDPISEHNRLYWYRQTLGQGPEFLTYFQNEAQLEKSRLLSDRFSAERPKGSFSTLEIQRTEQGDSAMYLCASSPGRASSYEQYFGPGTRLTVT.

This chain connects TRBV19 to TRBJ1-6; D is perhaps TRBD1 (5 bases). With 6 bases removed from V and 11 bases from J, the gap between germline ends came to 11 bases. CDR3 size: 12 residues. The germline V gene has CDR1 LNHDA and CDR2 SQIVND (reference sequence). CDR3 DNA: TGTGCCAGTAGCATCCAGGGAACACCCCTCCACTTT. It codes for CASSIQGTPLHF.

J is TRBJ1-2 and V is TRBV30, with 8 bases fitting TRBD1. Germline assignment: CDR1 GTSNPN and CDR2 SVGIG (reference sequence). V dropped 1 base and J dropped 2; count of bases not matched to a gene: 6. CDR3 length equals 15 residues. As DNA, the CDR3 is TGTGCCTGGAGTGCCCCAGGGGGCGCGAACTATGGCTACACCTTC. It is translated as CAWSAPGGANYGYTF.

The chain is built from TRBV27 and TRBJ1-3, with a possible D match to TRBD1 (6 bases). Germline CDR1 MNHEY, CDR2 SMNVEV (reference sequence). The V gene lost 10 bases and the J gene lost 0 bases, with 10 bases spanning the gap. The CDR3 covers 13 residues. The CDR3 here is CATGQSSGNTIYF. The CDR3 DNA is TGTGCCACCGGACAGTCCTCTGGAAACACCATATATTTT.

V is TRBV29-1 and J is TRBJ1-2, with D possibly TRBD1 on 5 matching bases. The V gene lost 6 bases and the J gene lost 4 bases, with 15 bases spanning the gap. The germline V gene has CDR1 SQVTM and CDR2 ANQGSEA. This CDR3 has 13 amino acids. CDR3 in amino acids: CSVAHDSPYGYTF. Here the CDR3 DNA reads TGCAGCGTCGCCCATGACAGCCCCTATGGCTACACCTTC.

The chain employs TRBV19 and TRBJ2-7; a weak D match, TRBD1 (6 bases). Germline assignment: CDR1 LNHDA and CDR2 SQIVND (reference sequence). The CDR3 is made up of 13 amino acids. Trimming removed 10 bases from V and 3 bases from J, with 16 bases in between. This CDR3 is CATLGQRGYEQYF. The CDR3 nucleotides read TGTGCCACCCTAGGACAGAGGGGCTACGAGCAGTACTTC.

The genes are TRBV20-1 and TRBJ1-2; D unclear. The germline CDR1 and CDR2 sequences are DFQATT and SNEGSKA (reference sequence). Between the trimmed V and J ends, which lost 5 bases and 4 bases, there was a span of 8 bases. CDR3 length: 11 amino acids. This chain's CDR3 is CSAWGSYGYTF. In nucleotides, the CDR3 is TGCAGTGCTTGGGGATCCTATGGCTACACCTTC.

The chain joins TRBV28 to TRBJ1-2; the D gene is possibly TRBD1 (5 bases). Per the germline V gene, CDR1 is MDHEN and CDR2 is SYDVKM. The CDR3 is 15 residues long. The ends were cut back, 5 bases at V and 4 bases at J, with 17 bases in the middle. Here the CDR3 reads CASSPPPGGGYGYTF. CDR3 DNA: TGTGCCAGCAGTCCCCCCCCTGGGGGAGGCTATGGCTACACCTTC.

The gene calls are TRBV11-3 and TRBJ2-3; unclear D gene. The CDR3 loop spans 11 amino acids. The ends were cut back, 5 bases at V and 8 bases at J, with 8 bases in the middle. Per germline, CDR1 SGHNT and CDR2 YENEEA. This CDR3 reads CASSPAGTQYF. The CDR3 DNA sequence: TGTGCCAGCAGCCCAGCTGGTACGCAGTATTTT.

This chain links TRBV5-5 with TRBJ1-2; 7 bases align to TRBD1. Germline-derived CDR1 and CDR2 are SGHKS and YYEKEE (reference sequence). The CDR3 extends over 13 amino acids. The V and J ends lost 3 bases and 7 bases, in that order; junction bases with no gene match: 6. The CDR3 DNA reads TGTGCCAGCAGCTCAACAGGGGTCTCTGGCTACACCTTC. Translation: CASSSTGVSGYTF. Together with reference TRBV5-5 and TRBJ1-2, the CDR3 gives the full variable domain: DAGVTQSPTHLIKTRGQQVTLRCSPISGHKSVSWYQQVLGQGPQFIFQYYEKEERGRGNFPDRFSARQFPNYSSELNVNALLLGDSALYLCASSSTGVSGYTFGSGTRLTVV.

This sequence joins TRBV30 and TRBJ2-6; no firm D call. The germline CDR1 and CDR2 sequences are GTSNPN and SVGIG (reference sequence). The CDR3 has 13 amino acids. Trimming removed 3 bases at V and 0 bases at J, with 3 bases between. In DNA, the CDR3 is TGTGCCTGGAGCAGCTCTGGGGCCAACGTCCTGACTTTC. It specifies CAWSSSGANVLTF.

The chain recombines TRBV4-1 with TRBJ2-5, with 15 nucleotides matching TRBD2. The V gene's germline CDR1 is MGHRA and CDR2 YSYEKL. The trim removed 0 bases at V and 1 base at J, leaving 3 bases unmatched. The CDR3 length is 18 residues. CDR3 protein: CASSQDVGLAGGQETQYF. CDR3 bases: TGCGCCAGCAGCCAAGATGTGGGACTAGCGGGGGGCCAAGAGACCCAGTACTTC.